In its sample, the clone carrying this TCR beta chain was seen a few times. The antigen is undetermined. In all sorted populations, purity surpassed 95%. This entry is derived from a study of beta chain features in type 1 diabetes. For the study at large: Patients did not differ from healthy donors in age, gender or cell yield.

Study outcomes and limitations: The question of HLA type influencing TCRB rearrangement was one that remained unresolved here.

Isolated RNA was reverse transcribed in full, so expressed TCRB transcripts were sequenced. Naive, central memory and regulatory T cell samples came to a mean of approximately 3.6 million reads. Assay used: immunoSEQ multiplex PCR; TCRdb lists only in-frame clones, some missing. The data contain roughly 240,000 clones, 68% of them singletons. Looked up from germline, CDR1 is SQVTM and CDR2 is ANQGSEA. V was clipped by 6 bases and J by 7 bases; unmatched bases: 14. This CDR3 region has 14 residues. Sequencing used naive CD4+ T cells from blood. The sequence was collected from a man younger than 45 in good health. The J gene is TRBJ2-7, the V gene TRBV29-1; TRBD1 agrees at 8 bases. CDR3 sequence reads: CSVSRLDRAGEQYF. The CDR3 DNA is TGCAGCGTCAGCCGACTGGACAGGGCAGGGGAGCAGTACTTC.